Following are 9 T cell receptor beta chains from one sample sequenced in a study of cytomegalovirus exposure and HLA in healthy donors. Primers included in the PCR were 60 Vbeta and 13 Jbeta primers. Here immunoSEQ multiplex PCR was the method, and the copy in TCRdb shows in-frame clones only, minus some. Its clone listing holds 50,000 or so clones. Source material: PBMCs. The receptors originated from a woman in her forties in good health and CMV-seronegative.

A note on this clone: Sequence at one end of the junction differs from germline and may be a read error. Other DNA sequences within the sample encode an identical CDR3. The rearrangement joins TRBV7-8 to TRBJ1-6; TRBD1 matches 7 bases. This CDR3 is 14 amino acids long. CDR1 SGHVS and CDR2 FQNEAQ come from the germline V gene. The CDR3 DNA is TGTGCCAGCAGCTTCACAGGGGAGCGATCACCCCTCCATTTT. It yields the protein CASSFTGERSPLHF.

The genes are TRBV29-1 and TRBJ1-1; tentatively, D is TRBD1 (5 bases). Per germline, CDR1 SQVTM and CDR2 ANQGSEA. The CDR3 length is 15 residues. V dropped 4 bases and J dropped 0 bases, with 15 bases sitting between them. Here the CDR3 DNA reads TGCAGCGTTGTAAGGCAGGGTCTGATGAACACTGAAGCTTTCTTT. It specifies CSVVRQGLMNTEAFF. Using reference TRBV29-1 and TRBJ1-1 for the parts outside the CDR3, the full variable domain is SAVISQKPSRDICQRGTSLTIQCQVDSQVTMMFWYRQQPGQSLTLIATANQGSEATYESGFVIDKFPISRPNLTFSTLTVSNMSPEDSSIYLCSVVRQGLMNTEAFFGQGTRLTVV.

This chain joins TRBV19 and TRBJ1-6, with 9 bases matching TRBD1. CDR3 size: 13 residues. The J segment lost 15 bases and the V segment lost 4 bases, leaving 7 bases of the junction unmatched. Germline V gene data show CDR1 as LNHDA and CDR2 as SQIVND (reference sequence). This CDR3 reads CASSTRDRELLHF. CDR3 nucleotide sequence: TGTGCCAGTAGTACCCGGGACAGGGAACTCCTCCACTTT. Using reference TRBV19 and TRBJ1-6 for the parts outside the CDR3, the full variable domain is DGGITQSPKYLFRKEGQNVTLSCEQNLNHDAMYWYRQDPGQGLRLIYYSQIVNDFQKGDIAEGYSVSREKKESFPLTVTSAQKNPTAFYLCASSTRDRELLHFGNGTRLTVT.

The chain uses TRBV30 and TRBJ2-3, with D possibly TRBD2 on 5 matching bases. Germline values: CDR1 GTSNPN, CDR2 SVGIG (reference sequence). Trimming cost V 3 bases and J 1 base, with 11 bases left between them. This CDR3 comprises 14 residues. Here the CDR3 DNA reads TGTGCCTGGAGCGTCGGGGTTGGCACAGATACGCAGTATTTT. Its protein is CAWSVGVGTDTQYF. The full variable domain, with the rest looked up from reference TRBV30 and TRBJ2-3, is SQTIHQWPATLVQPVGSPLSLECTVEGTSNPNLYWYRQAAGRGLQLLFYSVGIGQISSEVPQNLSASRPQDRQFILSSKKLLLSDSGFYLCAWSVGVGTDTQYFGPGTRLTVL.

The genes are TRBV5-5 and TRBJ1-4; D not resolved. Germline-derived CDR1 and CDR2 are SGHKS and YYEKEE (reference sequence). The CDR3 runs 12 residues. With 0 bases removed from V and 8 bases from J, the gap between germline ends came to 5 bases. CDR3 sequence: CASSLEREKLFF. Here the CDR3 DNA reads TGTGCCAGCAGCTTGGAGAGGGAAAAACTGTTTTTT.

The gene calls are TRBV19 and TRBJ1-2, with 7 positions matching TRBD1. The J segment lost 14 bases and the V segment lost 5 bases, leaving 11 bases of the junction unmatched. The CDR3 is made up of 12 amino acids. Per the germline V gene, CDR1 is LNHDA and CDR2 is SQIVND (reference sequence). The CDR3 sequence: CASSSLQGSVTF. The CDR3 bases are TGTGCCAGTAGTTCGCTACAGGGGTCCGTTACCTTC.

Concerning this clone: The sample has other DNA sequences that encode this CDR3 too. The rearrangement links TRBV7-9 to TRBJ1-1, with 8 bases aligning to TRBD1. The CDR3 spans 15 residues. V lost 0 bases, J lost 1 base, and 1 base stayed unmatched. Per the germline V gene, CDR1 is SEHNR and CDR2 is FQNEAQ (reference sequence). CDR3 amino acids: CASSLAQGGNTEAFF. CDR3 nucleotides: TGTGCCAGCAGCTTAGCACAGGGGGGGAACACTGAAGCTTTCTTT.

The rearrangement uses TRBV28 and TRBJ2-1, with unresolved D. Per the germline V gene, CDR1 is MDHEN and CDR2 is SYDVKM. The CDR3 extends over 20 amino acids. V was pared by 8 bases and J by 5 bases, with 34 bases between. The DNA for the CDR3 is TGTGCCAGCCGAGGTCCTAGTGCGGTGCGGCCATACCGGTCCGACAATGAGCAGTTCTTC. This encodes CASRGPSAVRPYRSDNEQFF. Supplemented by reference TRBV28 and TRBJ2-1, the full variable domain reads DVKVTQSSRYLVKRTGEKVFLECVQDMDHENMFWYRQDPGLGLRLIYFSYDVKMKEKGDIPEGYSVSREKKERFSLILESASTNQTSMYLCASRGPSAVRPYRSDNEQFFGPGTRLTVL.

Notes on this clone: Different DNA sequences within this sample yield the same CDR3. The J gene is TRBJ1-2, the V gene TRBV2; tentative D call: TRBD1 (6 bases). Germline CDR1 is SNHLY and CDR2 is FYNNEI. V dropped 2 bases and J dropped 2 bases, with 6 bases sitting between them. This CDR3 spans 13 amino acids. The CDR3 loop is CASSETGNYGYTF. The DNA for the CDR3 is TGTGCCAGCAGTGAAACAGGGAACTATGGCTACACCTTC.